The clone carrying this T cell receptor (beta chain) showed up just a few times. Its target is unknown. The sample originates from a study of blood T cells in healthy people across ages. Findings and limits, study-wide: For the donors, CMV status was unknown and possibly confounded expanded clonotype changes.

Trimming took 6 bases from V and 2 from J, leaving 10 bases between them. The CDR3 consists of 13 residues. Sample donors were healthy Caucasian individuals that came from Russia, aged roughly 6 to 100. The second PCR ran about 6 to 11 cycles with a sample-barcoded 5' primer and J-beta primers. MiXCR, run by TCRdb on the 5' RACE reads, gives a single entry per CDR3 protein. The table lists hundreds of thousands of distinct CDR3 sequences, approximately 25% of them singletons. The sample was also linked to a second study, of T cells of mothers and their children.

The chain links TRBV12-3 or TRBV12-4 to TRBJ1-1, with D possibly being TRBD1 (6 bases). This TCR was sampled from a boy aged 5-17 years in good health. The sample was blood. CDR3 protein: CASSGQTNTEAFF. The CDR3 DNA sequence: TGTGCCAGCAGCGGACAGACTAACACTGAAGCTTTCTTT.